The 21 T cell receptor beta chains given below trace back to one sample, sequenced in a study of T cell responses to AZD1222 COVID-19 vaccine. Generated by immunoSEQ multiplex PCR, the TCRdb table keeps only in-frame clones and is missing some. The table lists fewer than 150,000 clones, about nine tenths of them singletons. The material sequenced was peripheral blood, taken 28 days after the second AZD1222 dose. These receptor sequences come from an adult who received the AZD1222 COVID-19 vaccine.

The chain employs TRBV10-1 and TRBJ2-7, with no clear D. V was cut by 0 bases and J by 7 bases, with 10 bases left in between. Per the germline V gene, CDR1 is WNHNN and CDR2 is SYGVQD (reference sequence). This CDR3 region has 13 residues. CDR3 nucleotide sequence: TGCGCCAGCAGTGAGTCGGGCCGAGATGAGCAGTACTTC. Amino acid sequence: CASSESGRDEQYF.

V is TRBV18 and J is TRBJ2-5; D is possibly TRBD2 (6 bases). CDR1 is KGHSH and CDR2 is LQKENI in the germline V gene. CDR3 size: 15 residues. V was clipped by 3 bases and J by 2 bases, with 13 bases between them. The chain's CDR3 is CASSPAGRRQETQYF. The CDR3 DNA follows: TGTGCCAGCTCACCGGCGGGACGGAGGCAAGAGACCCAGTACTTC.

The chain joins TRBV29-1 to TRBJ2-1; TRBD1 or TRBD2 may be the D gene (6 bases each). The CDR3 runs to 13 residues. Trimming removed 4 bases from V and 1 base from J, with 8 bases in between. Germline V gene lookup returns CDR1 SQVTM and CDR2 ANQGSEA. CDR3 amino acids: CSVVGGSYNEQFF. The CDR3 DNA follows: TGCAGCGTTGTAGGGGGGTCCTACAATGAGCAGTTCTTC.

The chain joins TRBV19 to TRBJ2-1; a weak D match, TRBD1 (6 bases). Germline loops: CDR1 LNHDA, CDR2 SQIVND (reference sequence). CDR3 length: 14 residues. Trimming removed 4 bases at V and 7 bases at J, with 14 bases between. Here the CDR3 DNA reads TGTGCCAGTAGTAAAAACAGGGCCCTTAATGAGCAGTTCTTC. It yields the protein CASSKNRALNEQFF.

This clone was seen once. This chain joins TRBV10-3 and TRBJ2-1; D unresolved. Per germline, CDR1 ENHRY and CDR2 SYGVKD. The CDR3 is 12 residues long. The V end was cut by 8 bases, the J end by 2 bases, with 7 bases between. The CDR3 DNA sequence: TGTGCCATCGGAGACACCTACAATGAGCAGTTCTTC. Translation: CAIGDTYNEQFF.

V is TRBV4-1 and J is TRBJ2-5; 8 bases agree with TRBD2. Trimming at V came to 1 base and at J to 1 base, leaving 2 bases not matched to a gene. The germline V gene encodes CDR1 MGHRA and CDR2 YSYEKL. The CDR3 sequence is 15 residues long. The chain's CDR3 is CASSQVGGAQETQYF. The DNA for the CDR3 is TGCGCCAGCAGCCAAGTCGGGGGGGCCCAAGAGACCCAGTACTTC.

The chain combines TRBV15 with TRBJ2-1; no reliable D call. V lost 3 bases, J lost 0 bases, and 12 bases lay in between. The length of the CDR3 is 16 residues. Germline CDR1 reads LNHNV; CDR2 reads YYDKDF (reference sequence). CDR3 in amino acids: CATSSYSSSSYNEQFF. The CDR3 DNA is TGTGCCACCAGCAGTTATTCTTCCAGCTCCTACAATGAGCAGTTCTTC.

The chain links TRBV2 to TRBJ1-1; the D is unclear. V was pared by 5 bases and J by 5 bases, with 9 bases between. Germline loops: CDR1 SNHLY, CDR2 FYNNEI. The CDR3 has 12 residues. The CDR3 DNA reads TGTGCCAGCAGTCAATACCGGACTGAAGCTTTCTTT. Translated: CASSQYRTEAFF. Filled out from reference TRBV2 and TRBJ1-1, the complete variable domain reads EPEVTQTPSHQVTQMGQEVILRCVPISNHLYFYWYRQILGQKVEFLVSFYNNEISEKSEIFDDQFSVERPDGSNFTLKIRSTKLEDSAMYFCASSQYRTEAFFGQGTRLTVV.

V and J are TRBV19 and TRBJ1-2, with 9 bases matching TRBD1. Germline V gene data show CDR1 as LNHDA and CDR2 as SQIVND (reference sequence). This CDR3 region has 15 residues. V was clipped by 5 bases and J by 5 bases; unmatched bases: 9. The CDR3 sequence: CASSQAWDRVYGYTF. CDR3 nucleotides: TGTGCCAGTAGTCAAGCCTGGGACAGGGTATATGGCTACACCTTC. Complete variable domain (other parts from reference TRBV19 and TRBJ1-2): DGGITQSPKYLFRKEGQNVTLSCEQNLNHDAMYWYRQDPGQGLRLIYYSQIVNDFQKGDIAEGYSVSREKKESFPLTVTSAQKNPTAFYLCASSQAWDRVYGYTFGSGTRLTVV.

This chain links TRBV7-9 with TRBJ2-7, with D hard to call. This CDR3 is 13 amino acids long. Per germline, CDR1 SEHNR and CDR2 FQNEAQ (reference sequence). Between the trimmed V and J ends, which lost 3 bases and 2 bases, there was a span of 8 bases. The chain's CDR3 is CASSFGFAYEQYF. Here the CDR3 DNA reads TGTGCCAGCAGCTTTGGGTTCGCCTACGAGCAGTACTTC.

The J gene is TRBJ1-1, the V gene TRBV11-2; the D gene is possibly TRBD1 (5 bases). Trimming removed 4 bases at V and 0 bases at J, with 12 bases between. The CDR3 spans 15 residues. The germline V gene has CDR1 SGHAT and CDR2 FQNNGV. Written as DNA, the CDR3 is TGTGCCAGCAGCTCTGGGGGATACGTGAACACTGAAGCTTTCTTT. It encodes CASSSGGYVNTEAFF.

The chain recombines TRBV7-3 with TRBJ1-2; possible D gene TRBD1, 6 bases. Trimming shortened V by 4 bases and J by 7 bases, and 19 bases separated the two germline ends. The CDR3 is 15 amino acids. Looked up from germline, CDR1 is SGHTA and CDR2 is FQGTGA. CDR3 residues: CASSSHQGQGFGYTF. In DNA, the CDR3 is TGTGCCAGCAGCTCCCATCAGGGACAAGGGTTTGGCTACACCTTC.

The chain links TRBV7-2 to TRBJ1-6; D is perhaps TRBD1 (5 bases). CDR1 and CDR2 from the germline V gene are SGHTA and FQGNSA. There are 14 residues in the CDR3. The V end lost 5 bases, the J end lost 6 bases, and 11 bases lay between the germline ends. The CDR3 here is CASSLGAVNSPLHF. The CDR3 bases are TGTGCCAGCAGCCTTGGGGCTGTTAATTCACCCCTCCACTTT.

This clone was observed once. V and J are TRBV7-9 and TRBJ1-3; D is unclear. V lost 5 bases to trimming and J lost 4 bases, with 9 bases between them. This CDR3 spans 13 amino acids. Germline CDR1 SEHNR, CDR2 FQNEAQ (reference sequence). The CDR3 coding sequence is TGTGCCAGCAGCCACAGCGTCGGAAACACCATATATTTT. Its protein product is CASSHSVGNTIYF.

The J gene is TRBJ2-3, the V gene TRBV6-5, with TRBD2 matching over 8 bases. Germline V CDR1 and CDR2: MNHEY, SVGAGI. V shed 6 bases, J shed 1 base, and the junction held 6 bases outside the gene matches. This CDR3 spans 15 amino acids. In DNA form, the CDR3 reads TGTGCCAGCAGAGTCGGGGGGGCCGGCACAGATACGCAGTATTTT. Translated, it gives CASRVGGAGTDTQYF.

This clone is a singleton in its sample. This chain links TRBV2 with TRBJ1-6; D unclear. The germline V and J ends were trimmed by 1 base and 4 bases, with 8 bases remaining between them. Germline V CDR1 and CDR2: SNHLY, FYNNEI. The CDR3 runs to 15 residues. The DNA of the CDR3 is TGTGCCAGCAGTGAAGAGTCAGTTTATAATTCACCCCTCCACTTT. Translation: CASSEESVYNSPLHF.

The chain carries TRBV5-5 and TRBJ2-1; 7 bases match TRBD2. V lost 0 bases and J lost 6; bases outside the gene matches: 9. The CDR3 extends over 16 amino acids. Germline-derived CDR1 and CDR2 are SGHKS and YYEKEE (reference sequence). The CDR3 loop is CASSLAQSGAINEQFF. CDR3 nucleotide sequence: TGTGCCAGCAGCTTGGCTCAGAGCGGGGCAATCAATGAGCAGTTCTTC.

The chain recombines TRBV7-8 with TRBJ1-1; D unresolved. The germline gives CDR1 SGHVS, CDR2 FQNEAQ. V was trimmed by 2 bases and J by 4 bases, leaving 14 bases between them. The CDR3 totals 15 residues. The CDR3 DNA follows: TGTGCCAGCAGCTTACTTCTCTCGGTCAGCACTGAAGCTTTCTTT. Amino acid sequence: CASSLLLSVSTEAFF.

The chain has TRBV5-1 and TRBJ1-4, with 7 bases fitting TRBD1. This CDR3 has 14 amino acids. Germline trimming cut 3 bases from V and 7 bases from J; bases unmatched to any gene: 6. CDR1 is SGHRS, CDR2 YFSETQ, per germline. CDR3 amino acids: CASSSTGSGEKLFF. For the CDR3, the DNA is TGCGCCAGCAGCTCGACAGGGAGTGGTGAAAAACTGTTTTTT.

The gene calls are TRBV6-5 and TRBJ1-1; 7 bases agree with TRBD1. This CDR3 has 13 residues. The ends lost 2 bases at V and 7 bases at J; junction bases unmatched: 4. The germline gives CDR1 MNHEY, CDR2 SVGAGI. CDR3 DNA: TGTGCCAGCAGTTACCCCGACAGGGTTGAAGCTTTCTTT. Residues: CASSYPDRVEAFF.

The chain uses TRBV5-8 and TRBJ1-1; 8 bases are a match to TRBD1. The CDR3 extends over 15 amino acids. The germline CDR1 and CDR2 sequences are SGHTS and YDEGEE. V shed 7 bases and J 1 base; nucleotides not matched to a gene: 9. The CDR3 DNA is TGTGCCAGCTACCTGACAGGGGTCGGGAACACTGAAGCTTTCTTT. Protein sequence: CASYLTGVGNTEAFF.